The source of this TCR beta chain is a study of PD-1 blockade in classical Hodgkin lymphoma. The CDR3 has 14 amino acids. Trimming took off 5 bases at V and 0 bases at J, with 8 bases between the two ends. Germline V gives CDR1 SNHLY, CDR2 FYNNEI. Worth noting for this clone: Its antigen is currently unknown.

Regarding the study as a whole: Baseline diversity resembling that of newly diagnosed patients was seen in complete responders.

Clones were sequenced by immunoSEQ multiplex PCR, and TCRdb holds only the in-frame ones, with some missing. The table has some 90,000 clones, around 80% seen once; the top ten hold about 9%. Indicated time point: cycle 4 day 1 (C4D1), after about 6 weeks of nivolumab. After autologous stem cell transplantation all patients relapsed, and prior brentuximab vedotin exposure differed between cohorts. Classification of best responses gave complete response, partial response or progressive disease. Specimen: peripheral blood mononuclear cells (PBMCs), collected before the fourth cycle of nivolumab. The chain is built from TRBV2 and TRBJ1-3; no firm D call. This TCR derives from a human donor with classical Hodgkin lymphoma. The CDR3: CASSRRFSGNTIYF. CDR3 nucleotides: TGTGCCAGCAGTCGACGGTTCTCTGGAAACACCATATATTTT. The whole variable domain, filled in from reference TRBV2 and TRBJ1-3, reads EPEVTQTPSHQVTQMGQEVILRCVPISNHLYFYWYRQILGQKVEFLVSFYNNEISEKSEIFDDQFSVERPDGSNFTLKIRSTKLEDSAMYFCASSRRFSGNTIYFGEGSWLTVV.